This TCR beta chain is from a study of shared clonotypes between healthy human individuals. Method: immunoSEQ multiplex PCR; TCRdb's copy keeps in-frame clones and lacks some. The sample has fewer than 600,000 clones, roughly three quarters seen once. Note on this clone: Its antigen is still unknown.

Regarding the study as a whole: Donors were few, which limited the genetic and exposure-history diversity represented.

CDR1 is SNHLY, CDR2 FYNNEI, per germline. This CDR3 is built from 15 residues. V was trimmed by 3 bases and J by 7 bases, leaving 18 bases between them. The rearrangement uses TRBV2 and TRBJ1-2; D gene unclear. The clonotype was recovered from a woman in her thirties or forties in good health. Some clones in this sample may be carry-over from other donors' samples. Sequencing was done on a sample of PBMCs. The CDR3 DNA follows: TGTGCCAGCAGTGAGGAGGGTCAGTCCCGGCGTGGCTACACCTTC. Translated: CASSEEGQSRRGYTF.